Listed below are T cell receptor beta chains from one sample, sequenced in a study of regulatory dendritic cells for organ transplantation. This table comes from immunoSEQ multiplex PCR, and its TCRdb copy is limited to in-frame clones, with some not included. The sample has about 11,000 clones; around 65% are singletons. Sequencing was carried out using memory CD8+ T cells from blood. Receptor source: a human donor in good health. CDR3s include the opening cysteine and the closing phenylalanine or tryptophan. Each record gives: D gene, V gene, J gene, clone size, CDR3 DNA, CDR3 protein. The D gene is left open where the match is weak. Where a row states a size, it is once, few, many or the class of an expanded clone; other rows omit it.

TRBD1,TRBV20-1,TRBJ2-7,.,TGCAGTGCTGGGGACAGGTGGCGGTACTTC,CSAGDRWRYF
TRBD2,TRBV5-4,TRBJ2-5,.,TGTGCCAGCAGCTTGGCCCACGGTGGACTAGCGGGGGGCCAAGAGACCCAGTACTTC,CASSLAHGGLAGGQETQYF
TRBD1,TRBV6-4,TRBJ2-1,.,TGTGCCAGCAGCGGGACAGCTGCTGAGGGCAATGAGCAGTTCTTC,CASSGTAAEGNEQFF
.,TRBV25-1,TRBJ2-3,few,TGTGCCAGCAGTGTTAGCACAGATACGCAGTATTTT,CASSVSTDTQYF
TRBD1,TRBV4-3,TRBJ2-1,.,TGCGCCAGCAGCCACCAGTTCGGGACAGGGGGCAATGAGCAGTTCTTC,CASSHQFGTGGNEQFF
TRBD2,TRBV9,TRBJ2-1,few,TGTGCCAGCAGCGGGGCGACTAGCGGGCTTGGGGAGCAGTTCTTC,CASSGATSGLGEQFF
.,TRBV15,TRBJ1-3,few,TGTGCCACCAGCAGAGATAGGGAGCCGGGAAACACCATATATTTT,CATSRDREPGNTIYF
.,TRBV29-1,TRBJ1-2,once,TGCAGCGTTGAAGATCAGGCCAGGGGACATGGCTACACCTTC,CSVEDQARGHGYTF
.,TRBV4-1,TRBJ2-3,.,TGCGCCAGCAGCCAAGATAGGGGGGATTGGGGCGTAACAGATACGCAGTATTTT,CASSQDRGDWGVTDTQYF
.,TRBV6-5,TRBJ1-3,.,TGTGCCAGCAGTTACTCGGCAGATCTGGCTGGAAACACCATATATTTT,CASSYSADLAGNTIYF
.,TRBV4-3,TRBJ1-5,.,TGCGCCAGCAGCACCCGGGGAGGTCAGCCCCAGCATTTT,CASSTRGGQPQHF
.,TRBV4-1,TRBJ2-7,.,TGCGCCAGCAGCCAGGTACCGGCCGGAAGCTTAGGCTACGAGCAGTACTTC,CASSQVPAGSLGYEQYF
.,TRBV19,TRBJ2-1,.,TGTGCCAGCGGAAACGGGGGGCCCTCCTACAATGAGCAGTTCTTC,CASGNGGPSYNEQFF
.,TRBV9,TRBJ2-1,few,TGTGCCAGCAGCGATCGACAGGACGACAATGAGCAGTTCTTC,CASSDRQDDNEQFF
TRBD2,TRBV6-4,TRBJ2-1,.,TGTGCCAGCAGTGATTTAGCGGGAGCCTCCTACAATGAGCAGTTCTTC,CASSDLAGASYNEQFF
TRBD2,TRBV7-6,TRBJ2-7,.,TGTGCCAGCAGCCCGGGACTAGCGAGCGACTCCTACGAGCAGTACTTC,CASSPGLASDSYEQYF